The clone carrying this TCR beta chain was observed a few times. Its antigen is not known. Clones were sequenced by immunoSEQ multiplex PCR, and TCRdb holds only the in-frame ones, with some missing. The sample includes roughly 120,000 clones, under 95% of them seen just once. Germline CDR1 reads MNHEY; CDR2 reads SVGAGI. The CDR3 sequence is 16 residues long. V was clipped by 0 bases and J by 2 bases; unmatched bases: 2. The data are from a study of T cell responses to AZD1222 COVID-19 vaccine. Whole-study findings and limits: Only a handful of people who got AZD1222 tested seropositive at baseline. Targets within unmutated variant regions were reportedly found for nearly half of spike-specific TCRs. White British people made up most donors, females outnumbered males, and clonal diversity was possibly underestimated. Repertoires in all cases were sampled only once the peak T cell response had passed.

The chain recombines TRBV6-5 with TRBJ1-1; 11 bases map to TRBD1. The sequences come from peripheral blood, collected 28 days after the second AZD1222 dose. The receptor was isolated from an adult who received the AZD1222 COVID-19 vaccine. The CDR3 DNA follows: TGTGCCAGCAGTTACTCAGGGACAGGGGGAAACACTGAAGCTTTCTTT. Its protein is CASSYSGTGGNTEAFF.